The 18 T cell receptor beta chains presented below share a single source sample, sequenced in a study of blood T cell repertoires in COVID-19. Sequencing used immunoSEQ multiplex PCR; TCRdb keeps in-frame clones, though not all of them. This sample has over 350,000 clones, with around 87% found just once. Sequences were obtained from PBMCs or T cells enriched from blood (not recorded which). Receptors were obtained from a woman between 50 and 59 years old who had recovered from COVID-19.

V usage is TRBV19 and J usage is TRBJ1-2, with D perhaps TRBD1 (6 bases). The CDR3 extends over 14 amino acids. Between the trimmed V and J ends, which lost 7 bases and 5 bases, there was a span of 17 bases. CDR1 is LNHDA and CDR2 is SQIVND in the germline V gene (reference sequence). The CDR3 loop reads CASTLQARGYGYTF. For the CDR3, the DNA is TGTGCCAGTACCTTGCAGGCCAGGGGATATGGCTACACCTTC.

The chain recombines TRBV28 with TRBJ1-4; D is perhaps TRBD1 (6 bases). With 5 bases removed from V and 10 bases from J, the gap between germline ends came to 20 bases. Per the germline V gene, CDR1 is MDHEN and CDR2 is SYDVKM. This CDR3 spans 15 amino acids. The CDR3 protein is CASSELGDILGKLFF. DNA of the CDR3: TGTGCCAGCAGTGAACTCGGGGACATTCTCGGAAAACTGTTTTTT.

V usage is TRBV6-1 and J usage is TRBJ2-7; D remains ambiguous. Germline V CDR1 and CDR2: MNHNS, SASEGT. The V end was cut by 1 base, the J end by 2 bases, with 15 bases between. This CDR3 comprises 16 residues. CDR3 protein: CASSEVSGLTTYEQYF. CDR3 DNA sequence: TGTGCCAGCAGTGAAGTGTCAGGCCTCACGACCTACGAGCAGTACTTC.

The CDR3 coding sequence is TGCGCCAGCAGCCAACGAACTCAAAACTATGGCTACACCTTC. This gives the protein CASSQRTQNYGYTF. V and J are TRBV4-1 and TRBJ1-2; no firm D call. This CDR3 comprises 14 residues. The germline V gene has CDR1 MGHRA and CDR2 YSYEKL. The V end lost 2 bases, the J end lost 2 bases, and 9 bases lay between the germline ends.

The chain has TRBV13 and TRBJ1-1; 7 bases align to TRBD1. The J segment lost 2 bases and the V segment lost 5 bases, leaving 8 bases of the junction unmatched. The CDR3 covers 15 residues. Per germline, CDR1 PRHDT and CDR2 FYEKMQ (reference sequence). The CDR3: CASSPGTDYNTEAFF. As DNA, the CDR3 is TGTGCCAGCAGCCCAGGGACAGACTACAACACTGAAGCTTTCTTT.

The chain employs TRBV5-1 and TRBJ1-4; possibly TRBD1 for D (6 bases). Trimming shortened V by 0 bases and J by 5 bases, and 8 bases separated the two germline ends. The CDR3 spans 14 residues. CDR1 and CDR2 (germline): SGHRS, YFSETQ. This chain's CDR3 is CASSLDRENEKLFF. The CDR3 DNA is TGCGCCAGCAGCTTGGACAGGGAAAATGAAAAACTGTTTTTT.

The chain carries TRBV2 and TRBJ2-1; 8 bases fit TRBD1. From germline, CDR1 is SNHLY and CDR2 FYNNEI. V dropped 8 bases and J dropped 1; count of bases not matched to a gene: 10. The CDR3 is made up of 16 amino acids. CDR3 in amino acids: CASALDREQSYNEQFF. The CDR3 coding sequence is TGTGCCAGCGCCCTGGACAGGGAACAGTCCTACAATGAGCAGTTCTTC.

This chain joins TRBV7-6 and TRBJ2-3; tentatively, D is TRBD1 (5 bases). Germline V gene lookup returns CDR1 SGHVS and CDR2 FNYEAQ. Trimming shortened V by 4 bases and J by 1 base, and 15 bases separated the two germline ends. The CDR3 runs to 16 residues. The CDR3 reads CASSSYPDTGTDTQYF. The CDR3 DNA reads as TGTGCCAGCAGCTCCTACCCGGACACGGGCACAGATACGCAGTATTTT.

This clone has a handful of counts. The V and J genes are TRBV10-3 and TRBJ1-6; D possibly corresponds to TRBD1 (6 bases). The V end was cut by 7 bases, the J end by 4 bases, with 8 bases between. Germline CDR1 and CDR2: ENHRY and SYGVKD. This CDR3 is 13 amino acids long. The CDR3 region is CAITGAYNSPLHF. In DNA form, the CDR3 reads TGTGCCATCACAGGGGCTTATAATTCACCCCTCCACTTT.

The chain links TRBV5-6 to TRBJ1-2; no clear D gene. Per the germline V gene, CDR1 is SGHDT and CDR2 is YYEEEE. The CDR3 is 14 residues long. The V end was cut by 2 bases, the J end by 2 bases, with 10 bases between. CDR3 DNA: TGTGCCAGCAGCTTAATGCGGGAGAACTATGGCTACACCTTC. This sequence encodes CASSLMRENYGYTF.

The CDR3 bases are TGTGCCAGCAGTTACCACCAAGGACAGATCTACGAGCAGTACTTC. Its translation: CASSYHQGQIYEQYF. The rearrangement uses TRBV6-5 and TRBJ2-7, with a possible D match to TRBD1 (6 bases). The germline gives CDR1 MNHEY, CDR2 SVGAGI. Trimming pared 2 bases from V and 3 bases from J, leaving 14 bases between. CDR3 length equals 15 residues.

The chain carries TRBV13 and TRBJ1-1; no reliable D call. The germline V and J ends were trimmed by 5 bases and 4 bases, with 23 bases remaining between them. CDR3 length equals 17 residues. Germline V gene lookup returns CDR1 PRHDT and CDR2 FYEKMQ (reference sequence). The CDR3 nucleotides are TGTGCCAGCAGCGAGTCCAAGTCGCGAATTTGGGCCACTGAAGCTTTCTTT. This codes for CASSESKSRIWATEAFF.

V is TRBV20-1 and J is TRBJ2-7, with TRBD1 matching over 7 bases. V was clipped by 3 bases and J by 3 bases; unmatched bases: 5. Germline lookup yields CDR1 DFQATT and CDR2 SNEGSKA (reference sequence). This CDR3 has 13 amino acids. CDR3 nucleotides: TGCAGTGCTAGTAACGACAGGGACTACGAGCAGTACTTC. It yields the protein CSASNDRDYEQYF.

The chain has TRBV5-1 and TRBJ2-6; D call uncertain. Germline V gene sequence: CDR1 SGHRS, CDR2 YFSETQ. CDR3 length: 15 residues. The V end was cut by 3 bases, the J end by 1 base, with 8 bases between. The CDR3 spells CASSSTLSGANVLTF. As DNA, the CDR3 is TGCGCCAGCAGCTCAACCCTATCTGGGGCCAACGTCCTGACTTTC.

The chain carries TRBV19 and TRBJ1-1, with 9 bases lining up with TRBD1. J lost 0 bases, V lost 5 bases, and 4 bases had no gene match. Looked up from germline, CDR1 is LNHDA and CDR2 is SQIVND (reference sequence). The CDR3 loop spans 15 amino acids. Written as DNA, the CDR3 is TGTGCCAGTAGTCCTCGGACAGGGGTGAACACTGAAGCTTTCTTT. This translates into CASSPRTGVNTEAFF.

The rearrangement joins TRBV21-1 to TRBJ1-5; the table's D call, TRBD1, was not checked against the DNA. TRBV21-1 is termed a pseudogene. The CDR3 consists of 17 residues. CDR3 amino acids: CASSKAGRQGKKQPQHF. The CDR3 nucleotides read TGTGCCAGCAGCAAAGCAGGGCGACAGGGGAAGAAGCAGCCCCAGCATTTT.

V usage is TRBV7-9 and J usage is TRBJ1-1; D gene ambiguous. V lost 3 bases and J 7 bases, leaving 6 bases between the germline ends. Germline V gene sequence: CDR1 SEHNR, CDR2 FQNEAQ (reference sequence). The CDR3 extends over 11 amino acids. CDR3 sequence reads: CASSFLSEAFF. The CDR3 region has the DNA TGTGCCAGCAGCTTCCTTAGTGAAGCTTTCTTT.

This chain uses TRBV18 with TRBJ2-1; tentative D call: TRBD1 (5 bases). The CDR3 has 13 amino acids. V was shortened by 5 bases and J by 7 bases, with 12 bases between the two germline ends. Germline assignment: CDR1 KGHSH and CDR2 LQKENI. For the CDR3, the DNA is TGTGCCAGCTCAAAAGGGGTTGAGAATGAGCAGTTCTTC. It codes for CASSKGVENEQFF.